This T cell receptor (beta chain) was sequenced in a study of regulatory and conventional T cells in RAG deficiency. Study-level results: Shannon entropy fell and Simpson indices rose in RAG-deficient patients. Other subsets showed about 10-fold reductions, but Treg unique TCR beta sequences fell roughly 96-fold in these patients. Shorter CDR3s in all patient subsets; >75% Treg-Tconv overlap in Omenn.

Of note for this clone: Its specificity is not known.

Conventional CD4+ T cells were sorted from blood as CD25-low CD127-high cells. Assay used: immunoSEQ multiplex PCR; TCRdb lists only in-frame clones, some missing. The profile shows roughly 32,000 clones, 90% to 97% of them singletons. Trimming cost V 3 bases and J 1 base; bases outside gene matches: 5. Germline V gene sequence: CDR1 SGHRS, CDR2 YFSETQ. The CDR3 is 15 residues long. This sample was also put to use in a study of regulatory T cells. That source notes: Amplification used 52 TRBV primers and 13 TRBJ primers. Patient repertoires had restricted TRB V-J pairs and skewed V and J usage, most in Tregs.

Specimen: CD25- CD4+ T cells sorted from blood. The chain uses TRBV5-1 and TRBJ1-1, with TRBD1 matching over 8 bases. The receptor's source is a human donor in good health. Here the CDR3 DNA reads TGCGCCAGCAGCTCCCACAGGGGGACGAACACTGAAGCTTTCTTT. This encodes CASSSHRGTNTEAFF.